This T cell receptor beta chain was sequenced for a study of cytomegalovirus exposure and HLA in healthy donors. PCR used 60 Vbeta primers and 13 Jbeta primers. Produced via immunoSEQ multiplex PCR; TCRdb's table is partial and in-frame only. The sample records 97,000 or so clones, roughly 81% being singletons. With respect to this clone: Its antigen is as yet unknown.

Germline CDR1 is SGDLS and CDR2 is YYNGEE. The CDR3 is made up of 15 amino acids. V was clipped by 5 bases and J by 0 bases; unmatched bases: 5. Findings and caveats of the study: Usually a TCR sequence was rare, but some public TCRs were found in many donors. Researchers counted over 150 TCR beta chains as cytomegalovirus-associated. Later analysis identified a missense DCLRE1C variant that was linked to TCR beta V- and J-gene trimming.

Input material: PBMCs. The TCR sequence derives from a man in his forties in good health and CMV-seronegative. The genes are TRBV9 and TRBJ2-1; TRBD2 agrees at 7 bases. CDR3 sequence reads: CASSSSGDSYNEQFF. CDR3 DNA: TGTGCCAGCAGTTCAAGCGGGGACTCCTACAATGAGCAGTTCTTC.